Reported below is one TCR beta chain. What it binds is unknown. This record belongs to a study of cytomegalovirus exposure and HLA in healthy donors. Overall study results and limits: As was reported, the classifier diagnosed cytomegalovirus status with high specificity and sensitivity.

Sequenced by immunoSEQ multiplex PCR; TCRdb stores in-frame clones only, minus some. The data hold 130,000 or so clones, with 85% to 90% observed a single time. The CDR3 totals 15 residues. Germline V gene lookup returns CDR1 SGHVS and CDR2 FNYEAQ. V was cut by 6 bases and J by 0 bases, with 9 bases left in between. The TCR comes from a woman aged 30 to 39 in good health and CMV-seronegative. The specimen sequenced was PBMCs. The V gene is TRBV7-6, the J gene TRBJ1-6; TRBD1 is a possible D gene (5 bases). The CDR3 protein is CASSIDSSYNSPLHF. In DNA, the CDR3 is TGTGCCAGCAGTATTGACAGCTCCTATAATTCACCCCTCCACTTT. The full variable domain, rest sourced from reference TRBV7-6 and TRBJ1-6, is GAGVSQSPRYKVTKRGQDVALRCDPISGHVSLYWYRQALGQGPEFLTYFNYEAQQDKSGLPNDRFSAERPEGSISTLTIQRTEQRDSAMYRCASSIDSSYNSPLHFGNGTRLTVT.